These 25 T cell receptor beta chains originate from one sample sequenced in a study of blood T cell repertoires in COVID-19. This table comes from immunoSEQ multiplex PCR, and its TCRdb copy is limited to in-frame clones, with some not included. The sample records 350,000 to 450,000 clones, 70% to 90% being singletons. The sequenced sample was peripheral blood. The receptors here all came from a human donor in a cohort sampled during active COVID-19.

The chain couples TRBV27 to TRBJ2-4; no reliable D call. The V gene lost 4 bases and the J gene lost 7 bases, with 17 bases spanning the gap. Germline lookup yields CDR1 MNHEY and CDR2 SMNVEV (reference sequence). The CDR3 is 15 residues long. The CDR3 here is CASSSKDKDRNIQYF. In DNA, the CDR3 is TGTGCCAGCAGTTCGAAAGACAAAGATAGGAACATTCAGTACTTC.

The chain links TRBV7-8 to TRBJ2-7; TRBD1 is a possible D gene (5 bases). Germline CDR1 reads SGHVS; CDR2 reads FQNEAQ. V lost 3 bases and J lost 0, with 9 bases in between. The CDR3 spans 14 residues. This chain's CDR3 is CASSFSQGSYEQYF. CDR3 nucleotide sequence: TGTGCCAGCAGCTTTTCCCAGGGCTCCTACGAGCAGTACTTC.

This chain links TRBV2 with TRBJ1-1, with TRBD1 matching 8 bases. CDR1 is SNHLY, CDR2 FYNNEI, per germline. The CDR3 contains 14 residues. V shed 7 bases and J 2 bases; nucleotides not matched to a gene: 6. The CDR3 is CASTLDRANTEAFF. The CDR3 bases are TGTGCCAGCACCTTGGACAGGGCCAACACTGAAGCTTTCTTT.

V is TRBV6-1 and J is TRBJ2-7; possible D gene TRBD1, 5 bases. Per the germline V gene, CDR1 is MNHNS and CDR2 is SASEGT. This CDR3 comprises 15 residues. V gave up 1 base and J gave up 6 bases, with 16 bases separating them. CDR3 sequence (DNA): TGTGCCAGCAGTGAAGTGGCAAGGGGCCGTGGCGAGCAGTACTTC. It encodes CASSEVARGRGEQYF.

The rearrangement joins TRBV5-6 to TRBJ2-7, with 9 bases lining up with TRBD1. With V trimmed by 2 bases and J by 2 bases, 2 bases remained unmatched. The CDR3 is made up of 14 amino acids. Germline V gene lookup returns CDR1 SGHDT and CDR2 YYEEEE. The CDR3 sequence is CASSLRQGAYEQYF. The CDR3 DNA follows: TGTGCCAGCAGCTTACGACAGGGGGCCTACGAGCAGTACTTC.

This clone was observed a handful of times. The V call is TRBV27, the J call TRBJ2-7; D ambiguous. Germline V lookup: CDR1 MNHEY, CDR2 SMNVEV (reference sequence). The CDR3 is 12 residues long. Trimming pared 4 bases from V and 7 bases from J, leaving 11 bases between. CDR3 bases: TGTGCCAGCAGTTCCGCCTATATGGAGCAGTACTTC. It specifies CASSSAYMEQYF.

This chain joins TRBV6-2 or TRBV6-3 and TRBJ2-7; TRBD2 matches at 10 bases. The junction had 4 bases not matched to a gene; V was cut back by 4 bases and J by 4 bases. This CDR3 is built from 14 residues. Germline-derived CDR1 and CDR2 are MNHEY and SVGEGT. The CDR3: CASSSSSGSYEQYF. In DNA, the CDR3 is TGTGCCAGCAGTTCTTCTAGCGGGAGTTACGAGCAGTACTTC.

This clone was seen once. The chain joins TRBV19 to TRBJ2-2, with no clear D. The CDR3 has 15 residues. The V end lost 5 bases, the J end lost 6 bases, and 16 bases lay between the germline ends. Germline V gene sequence: CDR1 LNHDA, CDR2 SQIVND (reference sequence). As DNA, the CDR3 is TGTGCCAGTAGTTACGGTTTGCGAGTGCCCGGGGAGCTGTTTTTT. This codes for CASSYGLRVPGELFF.

V usage is TRBV9 and J usage is TRBJ1-2; no firm D call. Germline CDR1 and CDR2: SGDLS and YYNGEE. CDR3 length: 12 residues. Trimming pared 1 base from V and 2 bases from J, leaving 3 bases between. DNA for the CDR3: TGTGCCAGCAGCGTATCAAACTATGGCTACACCTTC. Translated, it gives CASSVSNYGYTF.

V is TRBV4-1 and J is TRBJ2-2; D remains ambiguous. The CDR3 loop spans 14 amino acids. Trimming removed 3 bases at V and 1 base at J, with 6 bases between. In germline, CDR1 is MGHRA, CDR2 YSYEKL. CDR3: CASSQFGNTGELFF. The CDR3 DNA sequence: TGCGCCAGCAGCCAGTTCGGGAACACCGGGGAGCTGTTTTTT.

V usage is TRBV27 and J usage is TRBJ2-7, with no clear D. Germline V gene sequence: CDR1 MNHEY, CDR2 SMNVEV (reference sequence). The length of the CDR3 is 14 residues. The ends were cut back, 6 bases at V and 5 bases at J, with 17 bases in the middle. DNA for the CDR3: TGTGCCAGCAGGACTGATAGAGTAGTCCACGAGCAGTACTTC. It encodes CASRTDRVVHEQYF.

This chain links TRBV29-1 with TRBJ1-2; D perhaps matches TRBD1 (6 bases). The CDR3 extends over 17 amino acids. Germline V gene data show CDR1 as SQVTM and CDR2 as ANQGSEA. V lost 5 bases to trimming and J lost 4 bases, with 26 bases between them. In DNA form, the CDR3 reads TGCAGCGTTTTTGTCGCTTCGGGGACACCCGAGGGCTATGGCTACACCTTC. Protein: CSVFVASGTPEGYGYTF. The full variable domain, in which reference TRBV29-1 and TRBJ1-2 provide the parts outside the CDR3, is SAVISQKPSRDICQRGTSLTIQCQVDSQVTMMFWYRQQPGQSLTLIATANQGSEATYESGFVIDKFPISRPNLTFSTLTVSNMSPEDSSIYLCSVFVASGTPEGYGYTFGSGTRLTVV.

The V and J genes are TRBV6-1 and TRBJ1-4, with D uncertain. There are 13 residues in the CDR3. The germline V gene has CDR1 MNHNS and CDR2 SASEGT. V lost 2 bases, J lost 5 bases, and 6 bases lay in between. This chain's CDR3 is CASSETRNEKLFF. CDR3 DNA: TGTGCCAGCAGTGAAACCCGGAATGAAAAACTGTTTTTT.

This clone appeared a single time. V and J are TRBV19 and TRBJ1-1; 8 bases are a match to TRBD1. CDR3 size: 15 residues. Germline V gene sequence: CDR1 LNHDA, CDR2 SQIVND (reference sequence). Losses at the gene ends were 9 bases for V and 3 bases for J; bases not matched to a gene: 12. This CDR3 is CASSPTGRGHTEAFF. The CDR3 DNA reads as TGTGCCAGCTCCCCGACAGGCAGGGGGCACACTGAAGCTTTCTTT. The full variable domain, completed using reference TRBV19 and TRBJ1-1, is DGGITQSPKYLFRKEGQNVTLSCEQNLNHDAMYWYRQDPGQGLRLIYYSQIVNDFQKGDIAEGYSVSREKKESFPLTVTSAQKNPTAFYLCASSPTGRGHTEAFFGQGTRLTVV.

CDR3 DNA sequence: TGTGCCAGTAGTATATCCAGGATGAACACTGAAGCTTTCTTT. This codes for CASSISRMNTEAFF. This chain uses TRBV19 with TRBJ1-1; D gene unclear. Germline V CDR1 and CDR2: LNHDA, SQIVND (reference sequence). The CDR3 is 14 amino acids. V lost 2 bases and J lost 0, with 7 bases in between.

This clone was observed a few times. The chain has TRBV5-4 and TRBJ1-1; D possibly corresponds to TRBD1 (6 bases). The CDR3 consists of 14 residues. Between the trimmed V and J ends, which lost 0 bases and 1 base, there was a span of 7 bases. Germline CDR1 SGHNT, CDR2 YYREEE (reference sequence). CDR3 coding DNA: TGTGCCAGCAGCTTGGGAGGGGGGAACACTGAAGCTTTCTTT. Protein product: CASSLGGGNTEAFF.

The chain carries TRBV10-3 and TRBJ1-2; D is unclear. Germline V gene data show CDR1 as ENHRY and CDR2 as SYGVKD. The V gene lost 2 bases and the J gene lost 3 bases, with 7 bases spanning the gap. The CDR3 is 13 amino acids. CDR3 bases: TGTGCCATCAGTGAGGGAGGGTACTATGGCTACACCTTC. This translates into CAISEGGYYGYTF.

The J gene is TRBJ2-3, the V gene TRBV29-1, with TRBD2 matching 7 bases. V dropped 5 bases and J dropped 1; count of bases not matched to a gene: 3. The CDR3 extends over 13 amino acids. CDR1 SQVTM and CDR2 ANQGSEA come from the germline V gene. The CDR3 region has the DNA TGCAGCGTTTCCGCGGGAGGCACAGATACGCAGTATTTT. Protein sequence: CSVSAGGTDTQYF.

This CDR3 reads CASSYSQGRGDTQYF. CDR3 nucleotides: TGTGCCAGCAGTTACTCACAGGGGCGGGGAGATACGCAGTATTTT. V gene TRBV6-6 combines with J gene TRBJ2-3; D possibly corresponds to TRBD1 (7 bases). In germline, CDR1 is MNHNY, CDR2 SVGAGI (reference sequence). The CDR3 loop spans 15 amino acids. With 0 bases removed from V and 5 bases from J, the gap between germline ends came to 12 bases.

The table lists this clone with a few counts. The chain uses TRBV5-4 and TRBJ1-1; D not resolved. The CDR3 has 12 residues. CDR1 is SGHNT and CDR2 is YYREEE in the germline V gene (reference sequence). The germline V and J ends were trimmed by 0 bases and 7 bases, with 7 bases remaining between them. The CDR3 protein is CASSLGAGEAFF. The CDR3 region has the DNA TGTGCCAGCAGCTTGGGGGCCGGTGAAGCTTTCTTT.

The V and J genes are TRBV2 and TRBJ1-4; 8 nucleotides agree with TRBD1. J lost 7 bases, V lost 6 bases, and 10 bases had no gene match. The germline CDR1 and CDR2 sequences are SNHLY and FYNNEI. The CDR3 is made up of 15 amino acids. In DNA, the CDR3 is TGTGCCAGCAGAGGTACCGGACAGGGTTTTGAAAAACTGTTTTTT. Translation gives CASRGTGQGFEKLFF.

This clone has a handful of counts. This sequence joins TRBV6-5 and TRBJ2-7; TRBD1 matches 8 bases. In germline, CDR1 is MNHEY, CDR2 SVGAGI. Trimming cost V 7 bases and J 5 bases; bases outside gene matches: 10. The CDR3 sequence is 14 residues long. CDR3 nucleotides: TGTGCCAGCACACCAACAGGGGGTCGGCACGAGCAGTACTTC. Translation: CASTPTGGRHEQYF.

The chain joins TRBV5-1 to TRBJ2-1; weak D call: TRBD2 (6 bases). Trimming shortened V by 0 bases and J by 5 bases, and 15 bases separated the two germline ends. The CDR3 sequence is 16 residues long. Per germline, CDR1 SGHRS and CDR2 YFSETQ. CDR3 in DNA: TGCGCCAGCAGCTTGGTAGGGCCGGGGGATCACAATGAGCAGTTCTTC. Translated: CASSLVGPGDHNEQFF.

The J gene is TRBJ1-2, the V gene TRBV24-1, with 7 bases identical to TRBD1. In germline, CDR1 is KGHDR, CDR2 SFDVKD. The CDR3 has 15 residues. V lost 3 bases and J lost 5; bases outside the gene matches: 8. The CDR3 nucleotides are TGTGCCACCAGTGATGACTCCGGGACAGAGTATGGCTACACCTTC. Translation gives CATSDDSGTEYGYTF.

The J gene is TRBJ2-7, the V gene TRBV13; possibly TRBD1 for D (6 bases). Germline loops: CDR1 PRHDT, CDR2 FYEKMQ (reference sequence). The length of the CDR3 is 12 residues. The ends were cut back, 5 bases at V and 4 bases at J, with 9 bases in the middle. The CDR3 bases are TGTGCCAGCAGCATCGGACAGTACGAGCAGTACTTC. Amino acid sequence: CASSIGQYEQYF.